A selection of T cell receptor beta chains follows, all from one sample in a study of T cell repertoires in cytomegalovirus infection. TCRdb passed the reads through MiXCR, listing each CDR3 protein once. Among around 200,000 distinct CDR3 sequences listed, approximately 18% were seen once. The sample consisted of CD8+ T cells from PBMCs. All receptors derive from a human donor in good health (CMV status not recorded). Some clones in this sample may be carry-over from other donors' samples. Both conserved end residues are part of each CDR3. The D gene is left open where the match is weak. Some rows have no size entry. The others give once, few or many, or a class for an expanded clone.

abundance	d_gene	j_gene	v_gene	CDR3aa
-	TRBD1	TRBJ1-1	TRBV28	CASNEETGLSTEAFF
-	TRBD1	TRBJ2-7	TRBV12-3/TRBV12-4	CASSLGQPRQQYF
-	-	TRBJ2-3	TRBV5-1	CASSPIGTQEGTDTQYF
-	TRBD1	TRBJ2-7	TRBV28	CASSEQGFEQYF
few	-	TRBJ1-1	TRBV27	CASSLSGQNTEAFF
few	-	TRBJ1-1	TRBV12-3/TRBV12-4	CASRTRTRDTEAFF
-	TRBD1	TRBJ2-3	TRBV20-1	CSARDGTDTDTQYF
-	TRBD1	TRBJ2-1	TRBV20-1	CSARARDRVPSNEQFF
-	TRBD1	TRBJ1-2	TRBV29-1	CSVDTGARGYTF
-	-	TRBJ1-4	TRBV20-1	CSARDSAVMEKLFF
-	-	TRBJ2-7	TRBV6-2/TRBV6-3	CASSYERSSYEQYF
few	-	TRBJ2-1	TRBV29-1	CSVDGEEGSYNEQFF
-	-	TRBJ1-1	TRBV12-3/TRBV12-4	CASSPATVNTEAFF
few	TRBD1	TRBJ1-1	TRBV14	CASSQYSGGGTEAFF
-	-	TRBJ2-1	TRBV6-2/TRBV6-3	CASSYSHDWGEEQFF
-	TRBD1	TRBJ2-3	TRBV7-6	CASSPIRQGPTDTQYF
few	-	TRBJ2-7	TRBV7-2	CASSLAGLIYGQYF
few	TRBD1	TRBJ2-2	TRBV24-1	CATSDTRDRGTGELFF
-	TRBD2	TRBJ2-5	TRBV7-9	CASSQRGGPQETQYF
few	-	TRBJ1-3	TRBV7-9	CALIKGSGNTIYF
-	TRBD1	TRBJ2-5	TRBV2	CASSVLDRVGEETQYF
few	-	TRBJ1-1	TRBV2	CASSVLNTEAFF
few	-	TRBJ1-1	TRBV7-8	CASSTTVNTEAFF
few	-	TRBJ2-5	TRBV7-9	CASSLSTDPETQYF
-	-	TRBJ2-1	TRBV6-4	CASSDSSGSYNEQFF
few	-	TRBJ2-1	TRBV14	CASSQVQGNEQFF
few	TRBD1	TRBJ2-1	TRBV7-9	CASSGTTGIVNNEQFF
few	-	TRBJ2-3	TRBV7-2	CASSLVADTQYF